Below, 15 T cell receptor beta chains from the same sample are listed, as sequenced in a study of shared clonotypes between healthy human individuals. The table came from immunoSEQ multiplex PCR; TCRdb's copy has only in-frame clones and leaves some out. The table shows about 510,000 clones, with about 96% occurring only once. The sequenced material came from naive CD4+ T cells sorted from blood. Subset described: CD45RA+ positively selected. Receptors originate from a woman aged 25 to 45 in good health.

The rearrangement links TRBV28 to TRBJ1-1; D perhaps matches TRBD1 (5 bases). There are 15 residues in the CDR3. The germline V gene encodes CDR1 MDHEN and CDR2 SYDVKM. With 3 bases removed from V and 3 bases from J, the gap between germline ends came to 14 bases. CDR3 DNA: TGTGCCAGCAGTTTCCCGGGATGGGGGTACACTGAAGCTTTCTTT. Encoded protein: CASSFPGWGYTEAFF.

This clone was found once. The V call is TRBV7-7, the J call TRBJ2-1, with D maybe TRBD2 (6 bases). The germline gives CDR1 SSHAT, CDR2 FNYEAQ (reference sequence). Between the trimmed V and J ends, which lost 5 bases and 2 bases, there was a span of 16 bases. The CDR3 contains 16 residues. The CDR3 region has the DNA TGTGCCAGCAGCCCCCTAGCGTGGAGCACCTACAATGAGCAGTTCTTC. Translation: CASSPLAWSTYNEQFF. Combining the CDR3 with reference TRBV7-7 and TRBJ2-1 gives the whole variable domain GAGVSQSPRYKVTKRGQDVTLRCDPISSHATLYWYQQALGQGPEFLTYFNYEAQPDKSGLPSDRFSAERPEGSISTLTIQRTEQRDSAMYRCASSPLAWSTYNEQFFGPGTRLTVL.

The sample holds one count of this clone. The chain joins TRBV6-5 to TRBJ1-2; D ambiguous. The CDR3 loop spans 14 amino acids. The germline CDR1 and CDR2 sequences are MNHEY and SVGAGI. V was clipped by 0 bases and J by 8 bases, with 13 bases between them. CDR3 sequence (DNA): TGTGCCAGCAGTTACTCAGTAGATAATCGAGGCTACACCTTC. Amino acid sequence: CASSYSVDNRGYTF.

The CDR3 loop is CASSPMASFPQPYEQYF. The CDR3 coding sequence is TGTGCCAGCAGCCCCATGGCCAGTTTCCCCCAACCCTACGAGCAGTACTTC. This chain connects TRBV11-2 to TRBJ2-7; D not certain. The germline V gene has CDR1 SGHAT and CDR2 FQNNGV. Trimming removed 5 bases at V and 2 bases at J, with 22 bases between. This CDR3 has 17 amino acids.

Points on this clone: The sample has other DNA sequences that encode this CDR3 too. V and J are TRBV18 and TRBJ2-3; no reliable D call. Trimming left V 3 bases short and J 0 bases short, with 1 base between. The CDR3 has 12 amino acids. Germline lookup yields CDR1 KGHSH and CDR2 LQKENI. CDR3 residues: CASSPSTDTQYF. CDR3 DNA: TGTGCCAGCTCACCGAGCACAGATACGCAGTATTTT.

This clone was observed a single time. The CDR3 bases are TGTGCTAGTGGTTTTGACAGGGGTGACACCGGGGAGCTGTTTTTT. Translated: CASGFDRGDTGELFF. The rearrangement uses TRBV12-5 and TRBJ2-2; 8 bases are a match to TRBD1. Trimming took 3 bases from V and 3 from J; bases not matched to a gene: 3. The CDR3 sequence is 15 residues long. CDR1 and CDR2 (germline): LGHNT, FRNRAP.

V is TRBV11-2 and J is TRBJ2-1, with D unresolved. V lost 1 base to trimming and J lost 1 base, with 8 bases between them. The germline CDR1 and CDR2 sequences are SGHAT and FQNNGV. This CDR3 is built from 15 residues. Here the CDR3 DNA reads TGTGCCAGCAGCTTAGGGGTGGGTTCCTACAATGAGCAGTTCTTC. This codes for CASSLGVGSYNEQFF.

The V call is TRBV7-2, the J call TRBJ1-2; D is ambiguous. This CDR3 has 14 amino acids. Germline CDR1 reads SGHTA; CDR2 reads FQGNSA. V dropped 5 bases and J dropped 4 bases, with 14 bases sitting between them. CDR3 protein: CASSGDGKTYGYTF. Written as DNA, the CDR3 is TGTGCCAGCAGCGGAGACGGAAAGACCTATGGCTACACCTTC.

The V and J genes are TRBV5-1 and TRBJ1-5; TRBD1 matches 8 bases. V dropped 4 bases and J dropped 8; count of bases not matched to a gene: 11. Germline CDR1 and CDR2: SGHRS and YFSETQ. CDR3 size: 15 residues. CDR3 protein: CASSRLGQGQEPQHF. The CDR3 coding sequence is TGCGCCAGCAGCAGGCTTGGACAGGGCCAGGAGCCCCAGCATTTT.

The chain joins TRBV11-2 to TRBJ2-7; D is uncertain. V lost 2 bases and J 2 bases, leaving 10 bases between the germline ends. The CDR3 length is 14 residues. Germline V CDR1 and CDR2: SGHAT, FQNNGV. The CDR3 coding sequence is TGTGCCAGCAGCTTAAGTGGAGATACCTACGAGCAGTACTTC. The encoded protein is CASSLSGDTYEQYF.

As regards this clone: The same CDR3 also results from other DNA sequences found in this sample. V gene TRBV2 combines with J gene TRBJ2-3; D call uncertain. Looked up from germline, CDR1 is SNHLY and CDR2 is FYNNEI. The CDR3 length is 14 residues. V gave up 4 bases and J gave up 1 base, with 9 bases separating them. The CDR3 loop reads CASSVGQGTDTQYF. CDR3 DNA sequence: TGTGCCAGCAGTGTCGGCCAGGGCACAGATACGCAGTATTTT.

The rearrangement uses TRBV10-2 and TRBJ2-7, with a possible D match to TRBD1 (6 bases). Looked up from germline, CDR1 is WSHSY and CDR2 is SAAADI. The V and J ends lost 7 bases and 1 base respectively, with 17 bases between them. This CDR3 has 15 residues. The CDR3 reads CASKGGSIVSYEQYF. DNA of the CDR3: TGCGCCAGCAAAGGGGGTAGTATAGTATCCTACGAGCAGTACTTC.

The CDR3 protein is CASSLALGLAGNNEQFF. For the CDR3, the DNA is TGTGCCAGCAGCTTGGCCTTGGGACTAGCGGGGAACAATGAGCAGTTCTTC. The V gene is TRBV5-5, the J gene TRBJ2-1; 13 nucleotides agree with TRBD2. CDR3 length equals 17 residues. The germline CDR1 and CDR2 sequences are SGHKS and YYEKEE (reference sequence). Trimming removed 0 bases from V and 5 bases from J; junction bases left unmatched: 5.

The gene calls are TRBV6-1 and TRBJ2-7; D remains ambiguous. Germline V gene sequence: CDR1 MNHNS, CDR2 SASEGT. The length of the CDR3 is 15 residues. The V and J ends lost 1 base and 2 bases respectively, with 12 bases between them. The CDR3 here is CASSEVVGNTYEQYF. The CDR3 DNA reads TGTGCCAGCAGTGAAGTGGTTGGGAACACCTACGAGCAGTACTTC.

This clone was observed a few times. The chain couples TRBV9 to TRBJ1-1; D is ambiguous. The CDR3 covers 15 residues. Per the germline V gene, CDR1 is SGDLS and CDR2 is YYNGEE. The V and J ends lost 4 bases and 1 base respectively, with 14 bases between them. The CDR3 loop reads CASSPRGRQNTEAFF. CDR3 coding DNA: TGTGCCAGCAGCCCTCGTGGCAGGCAGAACACTGAAGCTTTCTTT.